Below, 3 T cell receptor beta chains from the same sample are listed, as sequenced in a study of Graves' ophthalmopathy and Graves' hyperthyroidism. Investigators amplified TCR beta CDR3 regions from RNA transcripts. Second-round multiplex PCR came after first-round RT-PCR with HTBI primers. TCRdb reanalysed the multiplex PCR reads using MiXCR and keeps one entry per CDR3 protein. The sample carries around 1,200,000 distinct CDR3 sequences, 35% to 40% recorded once. Sequencing input: peripheral blood or thyroid tissue (not recorded which). These receptors all come from an adult man with Graves' hyperthyroidism.

This clonotype came up a few times. The chain carries TRBV12-3 or TRBV12-4 and TRBJ1-1, with D possibly TRBD1 on 6 matching bases. The CDR3 is made up of 14 amino acids. Deletions cut 2 bases from V and 2 bases from J, with 9 bases between. The CDR3 sequence is CASSLQGFNTEAFF. In nucleotides, the CDR3 is TGTGCCAGCAGTTTACAGGGGTTCAACACTGAAGCTTTCTTT.

The V gene is TRBV7-8, the J gene TRBJ2-7; TRBD2 might be the D (7 bases). The CDR3 spans 15 residues. From germline, CDR1 is SGHVS and CDR2 FQNEAQ. Trimming stripped 5 bases from V and 0 bases from J, with 14 bases between. The CDR3 bases are TGTGCCAGCAGCCAAGGGGGGGCCGTCTCCTACGAGCAGTACTTC. As protein: CASSQGGAVSYEQYF. Full variable domain (remainder filled in from reference TRBV7-8 and TRBJ2-7): GAGVSQSPRYKVAKRGQDVALRCDPISGHVSLFWYQQALGQGPEFLTYFQNEAQLDKSGLPSDRFFAERPEGSVSTLKIQRTQQEDSAVYLCASSQGGAVSYEQYFGPGTRLTVT.

This clonotype has a count of ten or more. The gene calls are TRBV7-9 and TRBJ1-6; 7 nucleotides agree with TRBD1. Germline CDR1 SEHNR, CDR2 FQNEAQ (reference sequence). The CDR3 extends over 15 amino acids. The ends lost 5 bases at V and 5 bases at J; junction bases unmatched: 6. CDR3 DNA sequence: TGTGCCAGCAGCCTAATGGGACAGAATAATTCACCCCTCCACTTT. Protein sequence: CASSLMGQNNSPLHF.